This T cell receptor beta chain comes out of a study of technical replicates of blood from several donors. This CDR3 spans 16 amino acids. Per the germline V gene, CDR1 is SGHAT and CDR2 is FQNNGV. Trimming took 3 bases from V and 2 from J, leaving 15 bases between them. TCRdb's table, derived via immunoSEQ multiplex PCR, lists solely in-frame clones and lacks some. The top ten clones hold 0.2% to 0.25% of a sample with over 90,000 clones, roughly 96% of them seen once. J is TRBJ2-3 and V is TRBV11-2, with D possibly TRBD2 on 5 matching bases. The sequencing input was T cells isolated from PBMCs. The source of this sequence is a human donor in good health. CDR3 sequence: CASSFIAEEHTDTQYF. The CDR3 nucleotides are TGTGCCAGCAGCTTTATTGCGGAGGAACACACAGATACGCAGTATTTT.